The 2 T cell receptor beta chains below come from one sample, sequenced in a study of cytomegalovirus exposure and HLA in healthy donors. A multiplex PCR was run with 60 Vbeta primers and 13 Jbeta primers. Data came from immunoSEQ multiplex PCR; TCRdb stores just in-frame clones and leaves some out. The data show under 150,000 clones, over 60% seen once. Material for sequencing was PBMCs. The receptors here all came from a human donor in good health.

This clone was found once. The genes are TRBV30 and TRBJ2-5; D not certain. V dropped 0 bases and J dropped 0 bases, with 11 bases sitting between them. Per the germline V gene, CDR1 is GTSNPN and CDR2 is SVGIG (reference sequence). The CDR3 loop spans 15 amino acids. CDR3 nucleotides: TGTGCCTGGAGTGTACAGCCCGCGTACCAAGAGACCCAGTACTTC. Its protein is CAWSVQPAYQETQYF.

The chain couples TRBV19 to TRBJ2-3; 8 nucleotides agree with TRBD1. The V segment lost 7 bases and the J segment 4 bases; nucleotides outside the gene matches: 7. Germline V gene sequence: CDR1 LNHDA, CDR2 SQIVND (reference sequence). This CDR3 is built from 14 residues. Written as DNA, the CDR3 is TGTGCCAGTAAAGACCCGGGACAGGCAGATACGCAGTATTTT. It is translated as CASKDPGQADTQYF.